One sample yielded the 21 T cell receptor beta chains listed below, sequenced in a study of T cells after yellow fever vaccination. TCRdb called the 5' RACE reads again in MiXCR, with one record for every CDR3 protein. The sample has 400,000 or so distinct CDR3 sequences; around 10% are singletons. Sequencing used PBMCs, obtained on the day of the first yellow fever vaccination. These receptors were obtained from a man between 18 and 35 years old who received the YFV17D yellow fever vaccine.

This clonotype has at least ten counts. V usage is TRBV5-1 and J usage is TRBJ2-5, with D unclear. The CDR3 covers 15 residues. Germline loops: CDR1 SGHRS, CDR2 YFSETQ. Trimming removed 4 bases from V and 5 bases from J, with 18 bases in between. The CDR3 sequence: CASSTGRIGVETQYF. As DNA, the CDR3 is TGCGCCAGCAGCACCGGTCGTATTGGGGTGGAGACCCAGTACTTC.

The V call is TRBV7-6, the J call TRBJ2-5, with D tentatively TRBD1 (6 bases). This CDR3 spans 14 amino acids. V was cut by 7 bases and J by 7 bases, with 19 bases left in between. The germline V gene has CDR1 SGHVS and CDR2 FNYEAQ. CDR3 sequence (DNA): TGTGCCAGCACCTTCACAGGGTCGGAGCGGACCCAGTACTTC. As protein: CASTFTGSERTQYF.

V and J are TRBV6-5 and TRBJ2-7, with D perhaps matching TRBD1 or TRBD2 (6 bases each). Germline loops: CDR1 MNHEY, CDR2 SVGAGI. Trimming left V 8 bases short and J 9 bases short, with 14 bases between. This CDR3 comprises 11 residues. CDR3 in DNA: TGTGCCAGCGGGGGGCGAATAGTGCAGTACTTC. Its protein is CASGGRIVQYF.

This clonotype was seen only a few times. V is TRBV2 and J is TRBJ2-7; 9 bases align to TRBD1. The CDR3 length is 14 residues. CDR1 is SNHLY, CDR2 FYNNEI, per germline. This CDR3 is CASRVHRGLEGLSV. The CDR3 DNA follows: TGTGCCAGCAGAGTTCACAGGGGGCTTGAAGGGTTGAGCGTC.

This clonotype appeared a few times. The chain recombines TRBV28 with TRBJ1-2; possibly TRBD1 for D (5 bases). Trimming shortened V by 2 bases and J by 4 bases, and 20 bases separated the two germline ends. The germline gives CDR1 MDHEN, CDR2 SYDVKM. The CDR3 length is 17 residues. The CDR3 here is CASSLTHTGTEIYGYTF. The CDR3 DNA follows: TGTGCCAGCAGTTTAACCCACACCGGGACGGAAATCTATGGCTACACCTTC.

This clonotype was picked up a small number of times. The J gene is TRBJ1-4, the V gene TRBV7-8; no clear D gene. Germline V gene data show CDR1 as SGHVS and CDR2 as FQNEAQ. Trimming shortened V by 11 bases and J by 4 bases, and 11 bases separated the two germline ends. There are 12 residues in the CDR3. In DNA form, the CDR3 reads TGTGCCTGCGCGGAGGATAATGAAAAACTGTTTTTT. Translating it yields CACAEDNEKLFF.

The rearrangement joins TRBV12-3 or TRBV12-4 to TRBJ2-3; 12 bases map to TRBD2. With 2 bases clipped from V and 3 bases from J, the junction kept 9 bases outside the gene matches. The CDR3 has 18 residues. The CDR3 region has the DNA TGTGCCAGCAGTTTAACAACGACTAGCGGGGGCCCAACAGATACGCAGTATTTT. Translation gives CASSLTTTSGGPTDTQYF.

At least ten counts were recorded for this clonotype. V is TRBV12-3 or TRBV12-4 and J is TRBJ1-2, with D unresolved. This CDR3 spans 15 amino acids. V was shortened by 6 bases and J by 4 bases, with 18 bases between the two germline ends. The CDR3 DNA sequence: TGTGCCAGCAGCCGTGGCGCCTATGGTTTCTATGGCTACACCTTC. This encodes CASSRGAYGFYGYTF.

The gene calls are TRBV6-5 and TRBJ1-6; 7 nucleotides align to TRBD1. From germline, CDR1 is MNHEY and CDR2 SVGAGI. The ends lost 2 bases at V and 7 bases at J; junction bases unmatched: 8. CDR3 length: 16 amino acids. In nucleotides, the CDR3 is TGTGCCAGCAGTTACAGCAACAGGGGAAGGAATTCACCCCTCCACTTT. Encoded protein: CASSYSNRGRNSPLHF.

This chain uses TRBV20-1 with TRBJ1-5; D is unclear. Germline-derived CDR1 and CDR2 are DFQATT and SNEGSKA (reference sequence). The V end was cut by 3 bases, the J end by 0 bases, with 9 bases between. This CDR3 is built from 14 residues. The CDR3 spells CSARGSDSNQPQHF. CDR3 in DNA: TGCAGTGCTAGGGGTTCCGATAGCAATCAGCCCCAGCATTTT.

Judged by abundance, this clonotype is medium-sized. The chain uses TRBV12-3 or TRBV12-4 and TRBJ1-2; no clear D gene. The CDR3 covers 13 residues. V shed 4 bases and J shed 7 bases, with 13 bases lying between them. The CDR3 protein is CASSSNGFGGYTF. The CDR3 nucleotides read TGTGCCAGCAGTTCCAATGGTTTCGGTGGCTACACCTTC.

This clonotype turned up a few times. The J gene is TRBJ2-7, the V gene TRBV28; 7 nucleotides agree with TRBD1. Germline CDR1 reads MDHEN; CDR2 reads SYDVKM. This CDR3 is 13 amino acids long. V gave up 9 bases and J gave up 0 bases; unmatched junction bases: 5. For the CDR3, the DNA is TGTGCCAGTACAGGGGAATCCTCCTACGAGCAGTACGTC. Translation: CASTGESSYEQYV.

This chain links TRBV5-1 with TRBJ1-1; D gene unclear. The length of the CDR3 is 15 residues. Looked up from germline, CDR1 is SGHRS and CDR2 is YFSETQ. V was cut by 0 bases and J by 6 bases, with 15 bases left in between. Here the CDR3 reads CASSLDERGLSEAFF. CDR3 DNA: TGCGCCAGCAGCTTGGATGAGCGAGGACTCTCTGAAGCTTTCTTT.

The V gene is TRBV6-2 or TRBV6-3, the J gene TRBJ1-1; D is ambiguous. From germline, CDR1 is MNHEY and CDR2 SVGEGT. The CDR3 covers 12 residues. Deletions cut 6 bases from V and 4 bases from J, with 9 bases between. CDR3 protein: CASRLGITEAFF. CDR3 coding DNA: TGTGCCAGCAGATTAGGGATCACTGAAGCTTTCTTT.

The sample holds a few counts of this clonotype. The gene calls are TRBV28 and TRBJ2-7, with D unclear. This CDR3 is 14 amino acids long. Germline V gene sequence: CDR1 MDHEN, CDR2 SYDVKM. In DNA, the CDR3 is TGTTCCACCACGTCAACTAAAACGAGTTACGAGCAGTACGTC. Encoded protein: CSTTSTKTSYEQYV.

The V and J genes are TRBV4-2 and TRBJ2-3; 13 bases are a match to TRBD2. The germline gives CDR1 LGHNA, CDR2 YNFKEQ. The junction had 2 bases not matched to a gene; V was cut back by 3 bases and J by 2 bases. The CDR3 runs 16 residues. This CDR3 reads CASSQGLAGPTDTQYF. DNA for the CDR3: TGTGCCAGCAGCCAGGGACTAGCGGGACCCACAGATACGCAGTATTTT.

This rearrangement joins TRBV5-4 to TRBJ2-3; D remains unclear. The CDR3 consists of 15 residues. Germline CDR1 and CDR2: SGHNT and YYREEE (reference sequence). With 3 bases removed from V and 5 bases from J, the gap between germline ends came to 16 bases. CDR3 sequence reads: CASSSLLVFEDTQYF. CDR3 in DNA: TGTGCCAGCAGCTCTCTTTTGGTTTTTGAAGATACGCAGTATTTT. The whole variable domain, filled in from reference TRBV5-4 and TRBJ2-3, reads ETGVTQSPTHLIKTRGQQVTLRCSSQSGHNTVSWYQQALGQGPQFIFQYYREEENGRGNFPPRFSGLQFPNYSSELNVNALELDDSALYLCASSSLLVFEDTQYFGPGTRLTVL.

The chain joins TRBV10-3 to TRBJ1-1; 9 nucleotides align to TRBD1. CDR3 length equals 16 residues. The germline gives CDR1 ENHRY, CDR2 SYGVKD. V trimming: 6 bases; J trimming: 5 bases; junction bases outside the gene matches: 13. CDR3 nucleotides: TGTGCCATCAGCTCCAGACAGGGGGGAATGGGTACTGAAGCTTTCTTT. It yields the protein CAISSRQGGMGTEAFF.

This clonotype was seen a few times. The chain has TRBV12-3 or TRBV12-4 and TRBJ2-3; weak D call: TRBD1 (8 bases). This CDR3 has 13 amino acids. V lost 6 bases, J lost 8 bases, and 15 bases lay in between. DNA of the CDR3: TGTGCCAGCAGAACAGGGGGGGGGCTTACGCAGTATTTT. It specifies CASRTGGGLTQYF.

The chain uses TRBV6-2 or TRBV6-3 and TRBJ1-6, with TRBD1 as a possible D gene (5 bases). Germline V gene sequence: CDR1 MNHEY, CDR2 SVGEGT. The CDR3 covers 16 residues. Trimming took off 4 bases at V and 3 bases at J, with 13 bases between the two ends. The CDR3 reads CASSFLGQGYNSPLHF. DNA of the CDR3: TGTGCCAGCAGTTTCTTAGGACAAGGCTATAATTCACCCCTCCACTTT.

The V and J genes are TRBV5-1 and TRBJ2-3; D possibly corresponds to TRBD2 (6 bases). Deletions cut 4 bases from V and 5 bases from J, with 14 bases between. Germline CDR1 SGHRS, CDR2 YFSETQ. CDR3 length: 14 amino acids. CDR3 in DNA: TGCGCCAGCAGCCCGCAGGGACTTGGAGATACGCAGTATTTT. This codes for CASSPQGLGDTQYF. Full variable domain (rest looked up from reference TRBV5-1 and TRBJ2-3): KAGVTQTPRYLIKTRGQQVTLSCSPISGHRSVSWYQQTPGQGLQFLFEYFSETQRNKGNFPGRFSGRQFSNSRSEMNVSTLELGDSALYLCASSPQGLGDTQYFGPGTRLTVL.